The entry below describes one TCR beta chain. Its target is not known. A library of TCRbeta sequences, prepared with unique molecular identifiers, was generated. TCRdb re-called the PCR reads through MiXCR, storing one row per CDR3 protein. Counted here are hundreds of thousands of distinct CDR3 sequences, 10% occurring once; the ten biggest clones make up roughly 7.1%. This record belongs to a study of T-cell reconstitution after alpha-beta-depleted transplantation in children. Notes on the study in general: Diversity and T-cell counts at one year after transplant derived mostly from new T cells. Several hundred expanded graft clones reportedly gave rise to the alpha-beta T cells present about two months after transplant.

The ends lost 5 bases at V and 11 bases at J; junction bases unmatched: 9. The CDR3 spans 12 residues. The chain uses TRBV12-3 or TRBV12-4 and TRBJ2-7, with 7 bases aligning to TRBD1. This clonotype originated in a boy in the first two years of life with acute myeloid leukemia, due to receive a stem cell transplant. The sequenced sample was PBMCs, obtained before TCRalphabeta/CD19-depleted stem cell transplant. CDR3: CASSLNRGEEYF. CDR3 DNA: TGTGCCAGCAGTCTGAACAGGGGAGAGGAGTACTTC.